This TCR beta chain was sequenced in a study of T cells after yellow fever vaccination. Whole-study results and caveats: Post-booster samples contained most primary-vaccination clones (nearly 98% CD4, approximately 88% CD8).

From germline, CDR1 is SGDLS and CDR2 YYNGEE. The CDR3 is 16 amino acids. The junction had 10 bases not matched to a gene; V was cut back by 2 bases and J by 7 bases. MiXCR, run by TCRdb on the 5' RACE reads, gives a single entry per CDR3 protein. The data show roughly 170,000 distinct CDR3 sequences, roughly 6.4% seen once. Comment on this clonotype: Its antigen is as yet unknown.

V is TRBV9 and J is TRBJ1-2; 11 bases map to TRBD1. The sequence was obtained from a man aged 18 to 30 who received the YFV17D yellow fever vaccine. The sample was CD4+ T cells sorted from PBMCs, taken on the day of the first yellow fever vaccination. This CDR3 reads CASSVPRTGGKGGYTF. CDR3 nucleotide sequence: TGTGCCAGCAGCGTCCCCCGGACAGGGGGCAAGGGTGGCTACACCTTC.